This TCR beta chain was sequenced during a study of T cells in Graves' hyperthyroidism and ophthalmopathy (dated 2019 in TCRdb). Turning to the overall study: Peripheral blood samples were taken at the time of initial diagnosis, prior to any treatment. To identify TCR V-J signatures that set the groups apart, the researchers used a discovery cohort of approximately 98 patients, made up of 43 with Graves' ophthalmopathy and about 55 with stable Graves' hyperthyroidism. Whether ophthalmopathy could be predicted prospectively was tested in an independent validation cohort made up of fewer than 20 hyperthyroidism patients plus 17 patients who later progressed to ophthalmopathy. For training and testing, the 110 or so patients in the discovery cohort were randomly divided in a 7:3 ratio. The study also compared thyroid tissue and blood T-cell repertoires from five or six Graves' hyperthyroidism patients. Once sampling was done, hyperthyroidism patients were given methimazole at a starting dose of 30 mg daily, whereas ophthalmopathy patients were given high-dose intravenous methylprednisolone. The paper reports TCR Vbeta CDR3 sequencing of over 130 peripheral blood samples: under 45 ophthalmopathy, fewer than 85 hyperthyroidism and 17 progressor patients.

V lost 4 bases and J lost 8 bases, and the count of bases not matched to a germline gene is 15. Its CDR3 holds 16 amino acids, cysteine through phenylalanine. This entry keeps only the CDR3 DNA: 48 bases, framed from base 1. CDR1 SGHRS and CDR2 YFSETQ are derived from the germline V gene. The TCR beta CDR3 regions were amplified from the RNA transcripts. The TCR CDR3 was subjected to a first round of RT-PCR using the HTBI primer set and the Qiagen OneStep RT-PCR kit. A second multiplex PCR round built the libraries, followed by size selection and purification. Libraries were sequenced paired-end with 100 bp reads on an Illumina HiSeq2000. The authors' pipeline ran thus. Raw data were processed with SOAPnuke, discarding reads with adapters, uncalled bases, mean Phred below 15, or no exact constant-primer or identifier match. High-quality paired reads were merged using COPE v1.2.5, and each unique nucleotide sequence was defined as a clonotype. MiTCR v1.1 was used to align clonotypes to the IMGT TRBV, TRBD and TRBJ reference segments. Only V-J combinations with frequency above 0.0001, covering approximately 99% of repertoires, were analysed. The TCS score was defined as F50 (clonal expansion) divided by E x V (chaos), with BLOSUM62-based TCRdist calculated between CDR3 peptides within each V-J. Welch's t-statistics and random forest reduced roughly 540 V-J features to roughly 13, which were used in a naive Bayes classifier (R e1071). TCRdb reworked the public reads: Q25 trimming with fastp, MiXCR clone assembly, productive beta chains retained. Identical CDR3 protein sequences are pooled into one entry, listed with their most common genes and DNA. None of the V and J calls come from the authors' own analysis; TCRdb made them. The sample has some 770,000 distinct CDR3 sequences on record, about a sixth of them singletons. The ten largest clonotypes hold under 9.5% of the sample.

This clonotype was recorded many times. This clone's antigen is unknown. Per-nucleotide qualities are absent, and no much larger clonotype sits a single base away. Stable Graves' hyperthyroidism was defined as the absence of progression to ophthalmopathy over 18 months of follow-up. Hyperthyroidism patients were newly diagnosed, had a disease duration of under 2 months, and were aged 18 to 65 years. The study excluded patients with uncontrolled infections, other autoimmune diseases, pregnancy or lactation. Diagnoses were established on the basis of clinical symptoms, serum thyroxine and TRAb, thyroid ultrasound, and orbital computed tomography. PBMCs were separated from roughly 10 ml of fresh peripheral blood using Ficoll-Paque density gradient centrifugation. Trizol reagent was used to extract total RNA, and RNA quality was then checked on an Agilent 2100 Bioanalyzer. The research as a whole found: In cross-validation, a model built on a 13 V-J signature told ophthalmopathy apart from stable hyperthyroidism with approximately 90% sensitivity and approximately 81% specificity, and in testing the same model reached 80%/75%. No statistical method was used to set the sample size in advance, and investigators knew the group allocation. In validation, the model predicted progression to ophthalmopathy with about 71% sensitivity and about 73% specificity, a median of around 6.6 months before onset. Most expanded thyroid clonotypes (frequency above 0.001) were also found in blood, which suggests that blood repertoires may mirror thyroid immune responses.

The sample comprised blood. This chain is built from TRBV5-1 and TRBJ2-1, and 7 bases in between align with TRBD1. The receptor's source is a man between 18 and 35 years old with Graves' hyperthyroidism. The encoded CDR3 is CASSQETGLGLYEQFF. The DNA reads TGCGCCAGCAGCCAGGAGACAGGGTTGGGGCTTTATGAGCAGTTCTTC.